Ten or more counts support the clone carrying this TCR beta chain. Its antigen is not known. CDR3 length equals 15 residues. Trimming at V came to 1 base and at J to 4 bases, leaving 4 bases not matched to a gene. Germline V gene sequence: CDR1 LNHNV, CDR2 YYDKDF (reference sequence). This specimen comes from a study of metastatic and nonmetastatic thyroid tumors. Study details: Patients with malignant and benign thyroid disease provided blood and tumor or nodule tissue, whose repertoires were compared. Study-wide findings and caveats: Benign nodules reportedly had significantly lower TCR beta diversity than malignant thyroid tumors in blood and tumor.

Ahead of thyroid surgery, no patient had received treatment of any kind. How the authors handled the data: CDR3 was compared across clinicopathological groups, and the resulting differences were used to build a distant-metastasis classifier for papillary thyroid cancer. TCRdb ran MiXCR on the PCR reads. The V and J calls were not made by the authors but by TCRdb's processing. The sample records tens of thousands of clones, approximately 24% being singletons. Specimen: tumor tissue. This receptor was identified in a female donor with papillary thyroid cancer or a benign thyroid nodule (not recorded which). Some clones in this sample may be carry-over from other donors' samples. The chain recombines TRBV15 with TRBJ2-5; TRBD1 matches at 9 bases. In DNA, the CDR3 is TGTGCCACCAGCAGAGCACAGGGGGCCGCAGAGACCCAGTACTTC. It specifies CATSRAQGAAETQYF. Full variable domain (missing parts from reference TRBV15 and TRBJ2-5): DAMVIQNPRYQVTQFGKPVTLSCSQTLNHNVMYWYQQKSSQAPKLLFHYYDKDFNNEADTPDNFQSRRPNTSFCFLDIRSPGLGDTAMYLCATSRAQGAAETQYFGPGTRLLVL.